This TCR beta chain stems from a study of shared clonotypes between healthy human individuals. Study-level points and caveats: Sampling used blood alone; tissue repertoires probably differ. Larger estimated richness was generally seen in naive subsets than in memory subsets.

Naive CD8 cells were CD45RO-negative, positively selected for CCR7, excluding terminally differentiated effector memory CD45RA+ cells. Donors included only healthy HIV-negative adults lacking recent acute infections or vaccinations. This clone has a single count. Antigen specificity is unknown. With V trimmed by 5 bases and J by 4 bases, 7 bases remained unmatched. From germline, CDR1 is MGHRA and CDR2 YSYEKL. This CDR3 spans 15 amino acids. Measured with immunoSEQ multiplex PCR; TCRdb has only the in-frame clones, and not every one. The table includes about 820,000 clones, nearly 95% detected once. This TCR was recovered from a man aged 25 to 40 in good health. This chain uses TRBV4-1 with TRBJ1-2; TRBD1 matches 10 bases. Sequenced: naive CD8+ T cells sorted from blood. The CDR3 DNA follows: TGCGCCAGCAGCTCGTCTCGGGACAGGGGCTATGGCTACACCTTC. This gives the protein CASSSSRDRGYGYTF.